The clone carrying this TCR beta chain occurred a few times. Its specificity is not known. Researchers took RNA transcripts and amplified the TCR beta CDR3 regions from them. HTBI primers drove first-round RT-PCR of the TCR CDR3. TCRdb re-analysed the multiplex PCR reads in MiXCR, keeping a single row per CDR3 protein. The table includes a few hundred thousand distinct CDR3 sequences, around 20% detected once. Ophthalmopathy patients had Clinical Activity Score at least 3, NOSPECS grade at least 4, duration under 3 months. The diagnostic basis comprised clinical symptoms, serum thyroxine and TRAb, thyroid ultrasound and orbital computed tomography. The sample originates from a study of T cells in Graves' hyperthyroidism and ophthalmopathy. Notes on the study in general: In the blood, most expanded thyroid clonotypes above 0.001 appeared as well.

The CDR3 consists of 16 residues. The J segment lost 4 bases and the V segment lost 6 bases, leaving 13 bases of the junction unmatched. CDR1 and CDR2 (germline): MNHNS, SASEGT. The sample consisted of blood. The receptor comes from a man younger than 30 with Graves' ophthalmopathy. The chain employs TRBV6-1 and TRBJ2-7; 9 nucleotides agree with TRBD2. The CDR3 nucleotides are TGTGCCAGCAGAGCCCAAACGGGGCGGGGGGGATACGAGCAGTACTTC. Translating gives CASRAQTGRGGYEQYF.